A selection of T cell receptor beta chains follows, all from one sample in a study of T cell responses to AZD1222 COVID-19 vaccine. The assay was immunoSEQ multiplex PCR, and TCRdb's table has in-frame clones only and misses some. The data show some 160,000 clones, around 90% seen once. Sequenced here: peripheral blood, sampled on day 0 of AZD1222 vaccination. These receptors were taken from an adult in good health. CDR3s include the opening cysteine and the closing phenylalanine or tryptophan. Fields, in order: J gene, V gene, clone size, D gene, CDR3 DNA, CDR3 protein. D genes are given only for firm matches. The size entry is marked missing in some rows and otherwise reads once, few, many or a size class.

TRBJ1-5,TRBV19,-,-,TGTGCCAGTAGTATACAGTTTGGGGCGGATTTCAATAGCAATCAGCCCCAGCATTTT,CASSIQFGADFNSNQPQHF
TRBJ2-7,TRBV19,once,TRBD1,TGTGCCAGTAGGATGACAGGGGGGAGCTCCTACGAGCAGTACTTC,CASRMTGGSSYEQYF
TRBJ2-7,TRBV7-9,-,TRBD2,TGTGCCAGCAGCGAACCCGGGACTAGCGGGGGCGAGCAGTACTTC,CASSEPGTSGGEQYF
TRBJ2-7,TRBV11-2,-,-,TGTGCCAGCAGCCCCCCCCGGAGCTCCTACGAGCAGTACTTC,CASSPPRSSYEQYF
TRBJ2-3,TRBV14,-,-,TGTGCCAGCAGCCAAGAGGGGACAGATACGCAGTATTTT,CASSQEGTDTQYF
TRBJ2-7,TRBV5-1,-,-,TGCGCCAGCAGCATAACAGGGGAGGCCGAGCAGTACTTC,CASSITGEAEQYF
TRBJ1-6,TRBV6-6,-,-,TGTGCCAGCAGTTATGGGGGAGACTCACCCCTCCACTTT,CASSYGGDSPLHF
TRBJ1-6,TRBV30,-,-,TGTGCCTGGGCAGGCGGCTATAATTCACCCCTCCACTTT,CAWAGGYNSPLHF
TRBJ2-1,TRBV2,-,-,TGTGCCAGCAGTGAAGGTCTAGAAGGGCCCTTTAATGAGCAGTTCTTC,CASSEGLEGPFNEQFF
TRBJ2-5,TRBV7-2,once,-,TGTGCCAGCAGCTTAGCGGGTACGGCAGGGCAAGAGACCCAGTACTTC,CASSLAGTAGQETQYF
TRBJ2-7,TRBV19,once,TRBD2,TGTGCCAGTAGTACCACTAGCGGGAGGATATACGAGCAGTACTTC,CASSTTSGRIYEQYF
TRBJ2-5,TRBV12-3/TRBV12-4,-,-,TGTGCCAGCAGTTTTGGAACAACCCAGTACTTC,CASSFGTTQYF
TRBJ1-6,TRBV25-1,-,-,TGTGCCAGCAGTGCTGGGTACCACTCCTATAATTCACCCCTCCACTTT,CASSAGYHSYNSPLHF
TRBJ1-2,TRBV27,-,-,TGTGCCAGCAGGCGGGCTGAGGTGGATGGCTACACCTTC,CASRRAEVDGYTF
TRBJ2-7,TRBV18,-,-,TGTGCCAGTCGGGCAGCGCCCTACGAGCAGTACTTC,CASRAAPYEQYF
TRBJ1-6,TRBV5-1,-,TRBD1,TGCGCCAGCAGCTTGCAGGGGGCAGGTTCACCCCTCCACTTT,CASSLQGAGSPLHF
TRBJ1-2,TRBV19,-,-,TGTGCCAGTAGCCCGACCCAGTCGTATGGCTACACCTTC,CASSPTQSYGYTF
TRBJ2-7,TRBV7-2,-,-,TGTGCCAGCAGTTATGGCCCCGACTACGAGCAGTACTTC,CASSYGPDYEQYF
TRBJ1-2,TRBV19,-,TRBD1,TGTGCCAGTAGTCCAGGGACAGCTTACTATGGCTACACCTTC,CASSPGTAYYGYTF
TRBJ1-2,TRBV7-2,-,TRBD1,TGTGCCAGCAGCTTAAGCCCCAGGGGGCTCTATGGCTACACCTTC,CASSLSPRGLYGYTF
TRBJ2-7,TRBV6-6,-,-,TGTGCCAGCACCCCATTAGCCGGCTACGAGCAGTACTTC,CASTPLAGYEQYF
TRBJ2-5,TRBV7-8,once,-,TGTGCCAGCAGCTTGGTGGGGGGGCCCCGGGAGACCCAGTACTTC,CASSLVGGPRETQYF
TRBJ1-5,TRBV19,-,-,TGTGCCAGTACCGCTGTCGGGCGGCCCCAGCATTTT,CASTAVGRPQHF
TRBJ1-2,TRBV6-5,-,TRBD1,TGTGCCAGCAGCCGTGACAGGGGCTATGGCTACACCTTC,CASSRDRGYGYTF
TRBJ1-1,TRBV11-1,-,-,TGTGCCAGCAGCTTAGGGGGCGGGACGGAGAACACTGAAGCTTTCTTT,CASSLGGGTENTEAFF
TRBJ2-3,TRBV5-6,-,-,TGTGCCAGCGGAACCTTCATTTCAAGCACAGATACGCAGTATTTT,CASGTFISSTDTQYF